This T cell receptor beta chain appears in the sequencing data of a study of T cell responses to AZD1222 COVID-19 vaccine. Germline V gene lookup returns CDR1 SQVTM and CDR2 ANQGSEA. Trimming removed 4 bases at V and 8 bases at J, with 5 bases between. The CDR3 length is 9 residues. Sequenced by immunoSEQ multiplex PCR; TCRdb stores in-frame clones only, minus some. This table holds tens of thousands of clones, approximately 88% found once. Sequencing was performed on peripheral blood, taken 28 days after the second dose of the MenACWY control vaccine. The sequence derives from an adult who received the MenACWY meningococcal vaccine as a control. The rearrangement links TRBV29-1 to TRBJ1-2; no clear D. CDR3 coding DNA: TGCAGCGTTGGAGGCGGCTACACCTTC. It encodes CSVGGGYTF.